The 28 T cell receptor beta chains below come from one sample, sequenced in a study of blood T cell repertoires in COVID-19 (dated by TCRdb to 2020 to 2021). Library construction relied on the immunoSEQ multiplex PCR assay. Drawn from immuneACCESS, this table holds only the in-frame rearrangements with V and J called that TCRdb kept. Clones are partly lost; checked studies trace under half to an unresolved V gene and leave the rest unexplained. The sample records roughly 280,000 clones, 88% of which are singletons. 11% of the sample is taken by the ten largest. The sequenced material came from peripheral blood. All receptors come from a woman aged 25 to 45 with COVID-19, enrolled during active disease.

This clone turned up a few times. J is TRBJ2-7 and V is TRBV4-3; 8 bases line up with TRBD2. From germline, CDR1 is LGHNA and CDR2 YSLEER. CDR3 length: 15 residues. The J segment lost 5 bases and the V segment lost 2 bases, leaving 8 bases of the junction unmatched. The CDR3 DNA reads as TGCGCCAGCAGCCAATCCAGCGGGAGAAACCACGAGCAGTACTTC. Translating gives CASSQSSGRNHEQYF.

The chain is built from TRBV6-5 and TRBJ1-4; unclear D gene. V lost 0 bases and J lost 8, with 13 bases in between. Germline V CDR1 and CDR2: MNHEY, SVGAGI. CDR3 size: 15 residues. The CDR3 loop reads CASSYSHRRGEKLFF. The CDR3 nucleotides read TGTGCCAGCAGTTACTCACATAGGAGAGGGGAAAAACTGTTTTTT.

The chain links TRBV23-1 to TRBJ1-4, with 9 bases identical to TRBD1. TRBV23-1 belongs to the ORF category, with a function that is uncertain. V lost 3 bases and J lost 8; bases outside the gene matches: 4. This CDR3 region has 14 residues. CDR3 in DNA: TGCGCCAGCAGTCAGGGACAGGGAGGAGAAAAACTGTTTTTT. This sequence encodes CASSQGQGGEKLFF.

This clone was detected only once. This rearrangement joins TRBV9 to TRBJ2-1; 15 bases are shared with TRBD2. The CDR3 covers 15 residues. In germline, CDR1 is SGDLS, CDR2 YYNGEE. V lost 0 bases, J lost 8 bases, and 0 bases stayed unmatched. CDR3 residues: CASSVGTSGRDEQFF. In DNA, the CDR3 is TGTGCCAGCAGCGTAGGGACTAGCGGGAGGGATGAGCAGTTCTTC.

V usage is TRBV20-1 and J usage is TRBJ2-3; D perhaps matches TRBD2 (6 bases). This CDR3 has 14 residues. The ends were cut back, 3 bases at V and 5 bases at J, with 15 bases in the middle. CDR1 DFQATT and CDR2 SNEGSKA come from the germline V gene (reference sequence). CDR3 DNA sequence: TGCAGTGCTAGTCGAACGGGAGAGGGAGATACGCAGTATTTT. Protein sequence: CSASRTGEGDTQYF.

A remark on this clone: Other nucleotide sequences from this sample produce the same CDR3. The V and J genes are TRBV27 and TRBJ2-1; 13 bases map to TRBD2. CDR1 is MNHEY, CDR2 SMNVEV, per germline (reference sequence). The CDR3 totals 15 residues. The V segment lost 2 bases and the J segment 5 bases; nucleotides outside the gene matches: 0. This CDR3 is CASSLGTSGNNEQFF. The CDR3 DNA reads TGTGCCAGCAGTTTAGGGACTAGCGGGAACAATGAGCAGTTCTTC.

Here the CDR3 reads CAISETSGIHEQYF. The CDR3 DNA follows: TGTGCCATCAGTGAGACTAGCGGGATCCATGAGCAGTACTTC. The rearrangement joins TRBV10-3 to TRBJ2-7, with TRBD2 matching 10 bases. The CDR3 loop spans 14 amino acids. CDR1 ENHRY and CDR2 SYGVKD come from the germline V gene. The ends lost 2 bases at V and 7 bases at J; junction bases unmatched: 5.

This chain joins TRBV15 and TRBJ2-7; D is perhaps TRBD2 (5 bases). V was clipped by 2 bases and J by 5 bases, with 16 bases between them. Germline CDR1 is LNHNV and CDR2 is YYDKDF (reference sequence). The CDR3 loop spans 15 amino acids. CDR3 in DNA: TGTGCCACCAGCAGATCGAGAGGGATCGGTGACGAGCAGTACTTC. It translates to CATSRSRGIGDEQYF.

The genes are TRBV7-2 and TRBJ2-5; D is unresolved. Germline loops: CDR1 SGHTA, CDR2 FQGNSA. This CDR3 is 14 amino acids long. Trimming took 4 bases from V and 0 from J, leaving 9 bases between them. This CDR3 is CASSSDSYQETQYF. In DNA form, the CDR3 reads TGTGCCAGCAGCTCAGATTCGTACCAAGAGACCCAGTACTTC.

The V and J genes are TRBV7-2 and TRBJ2-7, with a possible D match to TRBD2 (6 bases). The germline V and J ends were trimmed by 7 bases and 1 base, with 8 bases remaining between them. Germline V CDR1 and CDR2: SGHTA, FQGNSA. The CDR3 is made up of 12 amino acids. In nucleotides, the CDR3 is TGTGCCAGCACGGAGGGTTCCTACGAGCAGTACTTC. Encoded protein: CASTEGSYEQYF.

V and J are TRBV30 and TRBJ2-5; D gene uncertain. CDR1 is GTSNPN and CDR2 is SVGIG in the germline V gene (reference sequence). The V and J ends lost 1 base and 4 bases respectively, with 7 bases between them. This CDR3 has 12 amino acids. The chain's CDR3 is CAWSANLETQYF. The CDR3 DNA is TGTGCCTGGAGTGCTAACCTAGAGACCCAGTACTTC.

The chain couples TRBV5-5 to TRBJ2-1; D is unresolved. The V and J ends lost 5 bases and 5 bases respectively, with 14 bases between them. Germline V gives CDR1 SGHKS, CDR2 YYEKEE (reference sequence). CDR3 length: 14 residues. The CDR3 region has the DNA TGTGCCAGCAGTAGCCCGGCCAGAGACAATGAGCAGTTCTTC. Translating gives CASSSPARDNEQFF.

This chain connects TRBV27 to TRBJ2-2, with D possibly matching TRBD2 (6 bases). Looked up from germline, CDR1 is MNHEY and CDR2 is SMNVEV (reference sequence). The CDR3 covers 17 residues. Trimming shortened V by 4 bases and J by 0 bases, and 15 bases separated the two germline ends. The CDR3, as DNA: TGTGCCAGCAGTTCCCACCGAGGCGGGACGAACACCGGGGAGCTGTTTTTT. This translates into CASSSHRGGTNTGELFF.

The chain has TRBV24-1 and TRBJ1-6; 7 nucleotides align to TRBD1. The germline V gene has CDR1 KGHDR and CDR2 SFDVKD. V shed 4 bases and J 6 bases; nucleotides not matched to a gene: 5. CDR3 length: 15 amino acids. The CDR3 protein is CATSEGTGVNSPLHF. CDR3 coding DNA: TGTGCCACCAGTGAGGGTACAGGGGTTAATTCACCCCTCCACTTT.

This chain connects TRBV30 to TRBJ2-7; D is unresolved. Germline loops: CDR1 GTSNPN, CDR2 SVGIG (reference sequence). The CDR3 covers 13 residues. V was cut by 0 bases and J by 3 bases, with 9 bases left in between. The CDR3 DNA follows: TGTGCCTGGAGTGTCCGTCTGAGCTACGAGCAGTACTTC. Protein: CAWSVRLSYEQYF.

The chain has TRBV12-3 or TRBV12-4 and TRBJ1-5; D remains ambiguous. Trimming removed 2 bases from V and 8 bases from J, with 7 bases in between. The CDR3 has 12 amino acids. The CDR3 region is CASSLSPEPQHF. The CDR3 bases are TGTGCCAGCAGTTTATCCCCCGAGCCCCAGCATTTT.

The CDR3 bases are TGTGCCAGCAGCCCCGGGACAGGGTTGGGCTACACCTTC. Its translation: CASSPGTGLGYTF. The chain links TRBV27 to TRBJ1-2, with TRBD1 matching over 9 bases. Germline V gives CDR1 MNHEY, CDR2 SMNVEV (reference sequence). The V gene end was trimmed by 6 bases and the J gene end by 8 bases; junction bases not matched to a gene: 7. The CDR3 runs to 13 residues.

V gene TRBV28 combines with J gene TRBJ1-6, with a weak D call TRBD1 (6 bases). Trimming left V 6 bases short and J 7 bases short, with 13 bases between. Germline-derived CDR1 and CDR2 are MDHEN and SYDVKM. The CDR3 has 14 residues. CDR3: CASSYGTTNSPLHF. DNA for the CDR3: TGTGCCAGCAGCTATGGGACAACCAATTCACCCCTCCACTTT.

This chain connects TRBV3-1 (or the pseudogene TRBV3-2) to TRBJ1-3, with TRBD1 identical over 8 bases. The CDR3 totals 15 residues. Germline lookup yields CDR1 LGHDT and CDR2 YNNKEL (reference sequence). V lost 6 bases to trimming and J lost 10 bases; unmatched junction nucleotides: 14. This chain's CDR3 is CASSHDRGPESTIYF. The CDR3 DNA is TGTGCCAGCAGTCACGACAGGGGCCCAGAAAGTACCATATATTTT.

V is TRBV9 and J is TRBJ1-1; D remains unclear. Germline V CDR1 and CDR2: SGDLS, YYNGEE. The CDR3 contains 14 residues. Between the trimmed V and J ends, which lost 0 bases and 0 bases, there was a span of 6 bases. The CDR3 sequence: CASSVVGMNTEAFF. DNA of the CDR3: TGTGCCAGCAGCGTAGTTGGCATGAACACTGAAGCTTTCTTT.

The chain recombines TRBV4-1 with TRBJ2-7, with 7 bases aligning to TRBD2. CDR3 length: 14 residues. The ends lost 2 bases at V and 4 bases at J; junction bases unmatched: 5. Germline V gene sequence: CDR1 MGHRA, CDR2 YSYEKL. The CDR3, as DNA: TGCGCCAGCAGCCAACTAAGGGGAGGGTACGAGCAGTACTTC. Its translation is CASSQLRGGYEQYF.

The J gene is TRBJ1-4, the V gene TRBV28; tentative D call: TRBD1 (6 bases). This CDR3 contains 14 residues. V was pared by 6 bases and J by 8 bases, with 16 bases between. Germline CDR1 reads MDHEN; CDR2 reads SYDVKM. CDR3 sequence (DNA): TGTGCCAGCAGCCAAGGGGGTCGGAAGGAAAAACTGTTTTTT. Amino acid sequence: CASSQGGRKEKLFF.

The CDR3 bases are TGTGCCAGCAGTTCCGACGGGGGGACTGGAAACACCATATATTTT. Translating gives CASSSDGGTGNTIYF. V and J are TRBV27 and TRBJ1-3, with a possible D match to TRBD1 (5 bases). Germline assignment: CDR1 MNHEY and CDR2 SMNVEV (reference sequence). The CDR3 covers 15 residues. Trimming stripped 4 bases from V and 2 bases from J, with 12 bases between.

This chain connects TRBV5-1 to TRBJ2-5; 12 bases are a match to TRBD1. V lost 4 bases and J lost 2; bases outside the gene matches: 6. CDR1 and CDR2 from the germline V gene are SGHRS and YFSETQ. The CDR3 is 16 amino acids. In DNA, the CDR3 is TGCGCCAGCAGCCTATGGGACAGGGGGCGGCAAGAGACCCAGTACTTC. It translates to CASSLWDRGRQETQYF.

This rearrangement joins TRBV5-1 to TRBJ2-1, with TRBD2 as a possible D gene (7 bases). The V end was cut by 6 bases, the J end by 4 bases, with 17 bases between. The CDR3 is 15 residues long. Germline V gene sequence: CDR1 SGHRS, CDR2 YFSETQ. Here the CDR3 reads CASNRDYQIYNEQFF. CDR3 coding DNA: TGCGCCAGCAACAGGGACTACCAGATATACAATGAGCAGTTCTTC. Full variable domain (rest looked up from reference TRBV5-1 and TRBJ2-1): KAGVTQTPRYLIKTRGQQVTLSCSPISGHRSVSWYQQTPGQGLQFLFEYFSETQRNKGNFPGRFSGRQFSNSRSEMNVSTLELGDSALYLCASNRDYQIYNEQFFGPGTRLTVL.

This clone was counted a few times. The chain carries TRBV12-3 or TRBV12-4 and TRBJ2-1, with D possibly TRBD2 on 5 matching bases. CDR3 length equals 11 residues. The V and J ends lost 6 bases and 10 bases respectively, with 10 bases between them. The chain's CDR3 is CASSLGEEQFF. The CDR3 DNA is TGTGCCAGCAGCCTCGGGGAGGAGCAGTTCTTC.

V usage is TRBV2 and J usage is TRBJ2-5; D is possibly TRBD1 (6 bases). The CDR3 has 13 amino acids. Trimming stripped 8 bases from V and 4 bases from J, with 14 bases between. CDR1 and CDR2 (germline): SNHLY, FYNNEI. CDR3 coding DNA: TGTGCCAGCGGTCAGGCAGGGGCAGAGACCCAGTACTTC. As protein: CASGQAGAETQYF.

V and J are TRBV25-1 and TRBJ2-5, with 8 bases fitting TRBD1. The CDR3 is 14 amino acids. CDR1 MGHDK and CDR2 SYGVNS come from the germline V gene. V was clipped by 4 bases and J by 5 bases; unmatched bases: 6. CDR3: CASSVQGGRETQYF. The DNA of the CDR3 is TGTGCCAGCAGTGTACAGGGGGGTCGGGAGACCCAGTACTTC.